This T cell receptor (beta chain) appears in the sequencing data of a study of blood T cell repertoires in COVID-19. Study at large: Researchers got acute and convalescent COVID-19 samples from the United States, Italy and Spain. From T cells, B-cell-depleted T cells, or PBMCs came the material, which was cDNA or gDNA.

The germline V gene encodes CDR1 KGHSH and CDR2 LQKENI. V was pared by 5 bases and J by 6 bases, with 16 bases between. The CDR3 length is 14 residues. Authors' processing steps: Scientists estimated how many nucleated cells there were by amplifying reference gene primers. The table came from immunoSEQ multiplex PCR; TCRdb's copy has only in-frame clones and leaves some out. For V, J and clone size, that table is used; D and trimming come from the DNA. The table includes about 390,000 clones, around nine tenths detected once. What the recovered Cohort 3 donors had was two negative PCRs, clearance, or symptom resolution.

The sample taken for sequencing was PBMCs or T cells enriched from blood (not recorded which). This clonotype originated in a woman in her fifties or sixties who had recovered from COVID-19. The gene calls are TRBV18 and TRBJ1-1; D not certain. CDR3: CASSKEAQSAEAFF. Written as DNA, the CDR3 is TGTGCCAGCTCAAAGGAGGCCCAGAGCGCTGAAGCTTTCTTT.